The TCR beta chain under discussion was sequenced for a study of blood T cells in healthy people across ages. Germline V gene lookup returns CDR1 MNHNS and CDR2 SASEGT. The CDR3 runs 13 residues. V shed 0 bases and J shed 11 bases, with 13 bases lying between them. PCR was performed a second time for roughly 7 to 11 cycles using a sample-barcoded 5' primer and a J-beta primer mix. Researchers report that each sample yielded at least 2.5 million CDR3-containing paired-end reads. TCRdb recomputed calls from the 5' RACE reads with MiXCR, one row per CDR3 protein. The sample has 1.5 million to 2 million distinct CDR3 sequences; around half are singletons. To note about this clonotype: Its antigen remains unidentified.

Study conclusions and caveats: Investigators viewed diversity estimates from one million T cells as underestimates, the study reported. CMV status of donors was unknown, possibly confounding expanded clonotype changes.

The J gene is TRBJ2-5, the V gene TRBV6-1; D unresolved. The source material was blood. This sequence originates from a woman aged 40-49 years in good health. The CDR3 DNA reads TGTGCCAGCAGTGAAGCTGTGGGTGATGAGCAGTACTTC. Translating it yields CASSEAVGDEQYF.